These 9 T cell receptor beta chains share one sample of origin, sequenced in a study of shared clonotypes between healthy human individuals. Sequenced by immunoSEQ multiplex PCR; TCRdb stores in-frame clones only, minus some. This table holds a few million clones, 85% to 95% found once. The sequenced material came from naive CD4+ T cells from PBMCs. The subset denotes: CD45RA+ positively selected. The receptors were sampled from a man between 18 and 29 years old in good health. Some clones in this sample may be carry-over from other donors' samples.

This clone was detected a few times. The chain couples TRBV6-5 to TRBJ1-2; D may be TRBD1 (6 bases). Per the germline V gene, CDR1 is MNHEY and CDR2 is SVGAGI. The germline V and J ends were trimmed by 5 bases and 2 bases, with 15 bases remaining between them. There are 15 residues in the CDR3. This CDR3 reads CASSPAPTGNYGYTF. The CDR3 DNA follows: TGTGCCAGCAGTCCTGCCCCTACAGGGAACTATGGCTACACCTTC.

The chain uses TRBV5-1 and TRBJ1-5, with D unresolved. V shed 4 bases and J shed 2 bases, with 13 bases lying between them. In germline, CDR1 is SGHRS, CDR2 YFSETQ. The CDR3 covers 15 residues. CDR3 sequence: CASSGGSLRNQPQHF. As DNA, the CDR3 is TGCGCCAGCAGCGGCGGAAGCCTTCGCAATCAGCCCCAGCATTTT. Full variable domain (outside the CDR3, taken from reference TRBV5-1 and TRBJ1-5): KAGVTQTPRYLIKTRGQQVTLSCSPISGHRSVSWYQQTPGQGLQFLFEYFSETQRNKGNFPGRFSGRQFSNSRSEMNVSTLELGDSALYLCASSGGSLRNQPQHFGDGTRLSIL.

This clone was detected once. This chain uses TRBV4-2 with TRBJ2-1; D is undetermined. Deletions cut 0 bases from V and 5 bases from J, with 14 bases between. Germline CDR1 is LGHNA and CDR2 is YNFKEQ. This CDR3 has 16 residues. The DNA of the CDR3 is TGTGCCAGCAGCCAAGATACCCGGGCCTACGACAATGAGCAGTTCTTC. Translated: CASSQDTRAYDNEQFF.

V usage is TRBV4-1 and J usage is TRBJ1-5; D call uncertain. The CDR3 totals 14 residues. The V end was cut by 4 bases, the J end by 9 bases, with 16 bases between. The germline gives CDR1 MGHRA, CDR2 YSYEKL. The CDR3 sequence is CASSRTVDSGPQHF. CDR3 nucleotide sequence: TGCGCCAGCAGCCGCACAGTTGATAGTGGGCCCCAGCATTTT.

This clone showed up just once. The chain links TRBV4-2 to TRBJ2-3; the match to TRBD2 covers 9 bases. The junction had 3 bases not matched to a gene; V was cut back by 2 bases and J by 0 bases. The CDR3 covers 16 residues. Germline CDR1 LGHNA, CDR2 YNFKEQ. The CDR3 protein is CASSQTLAGSTDTQYF. CDR3 bases: TGTGCCAGCAGCCAAACTCTAGCGGGAAGCACAGATACGCAGTATTTT.

The chain joins TRBV9 to TRBJ2-5; 8 bases fit TRBD2. The CDR3 length is 13 residues. The germline V gene has CDR1 SGDLS and CDR2 YYNGEE. V lost 3 bases and J lost 5; bases outside the gene matches: 3. CDR3 protein: CASSGLARETQYF. The DNA of the CDR3 is TGTGCCAGCAGCGGACTAGCGCGGGAGACCCAGTACTTC. Based on the CDR3 plus reference TRBV9 and TRBJ2-5, the full variable domain is DSGVTQTPKHLITATGQRVTLRCSPRSGDLSVYWYQQSLDQGLQFLIQYYNGEERAKGNILERFSAQQFPDLHSELNLSSLELGDSALYFCASSGLARETQYFGPGTRLLVL.

About this clone itself: Other DNA sequences in this sample translate to the same CDR3. The V gene is TRBV18, the J gene TRBJ2-3; a possible D gene is TRBD2 (6 bases). The CDR3 loop spans 14 amino acids. Germline CDR1 reads KGHSH; CDR2 reads LQKENI. Trimming left V 0 bases short and J 6 bases short, with 10 bases between. CDR3 in DNA: TGTGCCAGCTCACCACCCGGGGGTGGGGATACGCAGTATTTT. It yields the protein CASSPPGGGDTQYF.

V gene TRBV2 combines with J gene TRBJ2-3; D might be TRBD1 (6 bases). V was pared by 6 bases and J by 0 bases, with 10 bases between. CDR3 length: 14 amino acids. Germline-derived CDR1 and CDR2 are SNHLY and FYNNEI. The CDR3 region is CASRYRESTDTQYF. As DNA, the CDR3 is TGTGCCAGCAGGTACAGGGAGAGCACAGATACGCAGTATTTT.

This sequence joins TRBV9 and TRBJ2-4, with 14 bases matching TRBD2. The CDR3 sequence is 19 residues long. CDR1 is SGDLS and CDR2 is YYNGEE in the germline V gene. The V and J ends lost 0 bases and 3 bases, in that order; junction bases with no gene match: 8. The chain's CDR3 is CASSVEVGTSGGSKNIQYF. The CDR3 DNA follows: TGTGCCAGCAGCGTAGAGGTTGGGACTAGCGGGGGCAGCAAAAACATTCAGTACTTC.